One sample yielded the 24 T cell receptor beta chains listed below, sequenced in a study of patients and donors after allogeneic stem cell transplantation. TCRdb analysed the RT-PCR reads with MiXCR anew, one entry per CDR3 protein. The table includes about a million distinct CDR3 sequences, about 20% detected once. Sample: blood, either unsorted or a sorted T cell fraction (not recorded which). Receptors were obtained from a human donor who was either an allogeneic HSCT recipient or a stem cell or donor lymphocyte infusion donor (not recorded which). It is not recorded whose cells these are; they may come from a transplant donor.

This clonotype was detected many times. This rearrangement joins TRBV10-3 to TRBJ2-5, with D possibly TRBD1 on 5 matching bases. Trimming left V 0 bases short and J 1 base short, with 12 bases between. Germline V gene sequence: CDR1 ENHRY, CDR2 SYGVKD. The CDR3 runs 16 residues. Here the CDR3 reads CAISESRQGSQETQYF. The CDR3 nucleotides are TGTGCCATCAGTGAGTCCCGCCAGGGAAGCCAAGAGACCCAGTACTTC.

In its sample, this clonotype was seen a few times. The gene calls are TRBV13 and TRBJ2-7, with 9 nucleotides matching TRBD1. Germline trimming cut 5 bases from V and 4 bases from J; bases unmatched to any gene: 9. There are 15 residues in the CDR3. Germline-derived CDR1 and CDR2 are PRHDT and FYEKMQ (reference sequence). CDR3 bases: TGTGCCAGCAGCCTACCCGGGACAGGGATATACGAGCAGTACTTC. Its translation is CASSLPGTGIYEQYF.

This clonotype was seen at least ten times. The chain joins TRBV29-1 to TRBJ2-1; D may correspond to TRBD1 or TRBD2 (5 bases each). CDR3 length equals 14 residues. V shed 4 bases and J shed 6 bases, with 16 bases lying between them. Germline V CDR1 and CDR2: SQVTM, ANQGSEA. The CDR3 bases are TGCAGCGTTGTATTGGGACGCCCGATCAATGAGCAGTTCTTC. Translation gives CSVVLGRPINEQFF.

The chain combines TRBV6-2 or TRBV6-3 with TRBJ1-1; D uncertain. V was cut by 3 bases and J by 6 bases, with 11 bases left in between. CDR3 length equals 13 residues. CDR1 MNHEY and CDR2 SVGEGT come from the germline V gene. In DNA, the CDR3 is TGTGCCAGCAGTTATTGGGAAGGTTCTGAAGCTTTCTTT. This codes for CASSYWEGSEAFF.

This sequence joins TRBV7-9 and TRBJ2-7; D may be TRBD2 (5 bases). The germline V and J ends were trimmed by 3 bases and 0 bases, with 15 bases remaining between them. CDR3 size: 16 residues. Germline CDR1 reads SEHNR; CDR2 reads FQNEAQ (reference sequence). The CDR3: CASSFGSAGSSYEQYF. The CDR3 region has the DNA TGTGCCAGCAGCTTTGGATCGGCGGGTAGCTCCTACGAGCAGTACTTC.

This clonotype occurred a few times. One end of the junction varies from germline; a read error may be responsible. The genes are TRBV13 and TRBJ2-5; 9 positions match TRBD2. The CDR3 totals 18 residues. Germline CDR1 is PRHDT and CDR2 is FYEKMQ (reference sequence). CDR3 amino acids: CASSLGPTGAGGEETQYF. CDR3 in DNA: TGTGCCAGCAGCCTAGGCCCCACTGGAGCGGGAGGAGAAGAGACCCAGTACTTC.

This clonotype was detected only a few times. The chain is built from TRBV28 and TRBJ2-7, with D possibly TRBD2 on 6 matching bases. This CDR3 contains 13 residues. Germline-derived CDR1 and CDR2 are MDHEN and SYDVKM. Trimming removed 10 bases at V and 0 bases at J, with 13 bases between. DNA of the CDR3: TGTGCCAACTCTCGGGGGACCTCCTACGAGCAGTACTTC. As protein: CANSRGTSYEQYF.

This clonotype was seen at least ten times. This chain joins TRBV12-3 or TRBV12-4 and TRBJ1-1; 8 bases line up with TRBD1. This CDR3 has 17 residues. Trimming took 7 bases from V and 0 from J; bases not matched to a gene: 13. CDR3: CASKEASGGAVNTEAFF. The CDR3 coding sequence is TGTGCCAGCAAAGAAGCCTCAGGGGGCGCTGTGAACACTGAAGCTTTCTTT.

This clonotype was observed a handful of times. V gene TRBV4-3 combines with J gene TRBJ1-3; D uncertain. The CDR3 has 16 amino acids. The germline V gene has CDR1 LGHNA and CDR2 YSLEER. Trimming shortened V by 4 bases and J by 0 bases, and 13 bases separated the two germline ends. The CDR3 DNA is TGCGCCAGCAGCCGGCGAGGGCCGCTCTCTGGAAACACCATATATTTT. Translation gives CASSRRGPLSGNTIYF.

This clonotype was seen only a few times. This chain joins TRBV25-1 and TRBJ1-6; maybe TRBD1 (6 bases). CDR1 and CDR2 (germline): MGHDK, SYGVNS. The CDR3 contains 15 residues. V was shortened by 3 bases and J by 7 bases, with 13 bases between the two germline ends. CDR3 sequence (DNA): TGTGCCAGCAGTGACCTAGGACAGTTAAATTCACCCCTCCACTTT. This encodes CASSDLGQLNSPLHF.

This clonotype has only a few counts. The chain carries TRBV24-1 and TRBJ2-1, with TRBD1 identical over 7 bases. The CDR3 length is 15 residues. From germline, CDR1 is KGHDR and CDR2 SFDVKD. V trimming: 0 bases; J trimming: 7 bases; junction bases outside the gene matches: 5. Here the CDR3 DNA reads TGTGCCACCAGTGATTTGCAAGACAGGGAGAATGAGCAGTTCTTC. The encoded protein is CATSDLQDRENEQFF.

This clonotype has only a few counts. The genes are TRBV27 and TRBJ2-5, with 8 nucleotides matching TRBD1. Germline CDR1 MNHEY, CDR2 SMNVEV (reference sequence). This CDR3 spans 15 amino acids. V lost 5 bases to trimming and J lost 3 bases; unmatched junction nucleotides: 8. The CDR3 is CASSLWTGQEETQYF. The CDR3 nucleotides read TGTGCCAGCAGTCTGTGGACAGGGCAGGAAGAGACCCAGTACTTC.

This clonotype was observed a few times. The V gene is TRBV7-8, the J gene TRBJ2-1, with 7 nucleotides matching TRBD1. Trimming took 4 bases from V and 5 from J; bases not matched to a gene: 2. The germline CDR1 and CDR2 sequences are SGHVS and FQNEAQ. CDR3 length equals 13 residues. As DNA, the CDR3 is TGTGCCAGCAGCTCCGACAGGGACAATGAGCAGTTCTTC. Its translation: CASSSDRDNEQFF.

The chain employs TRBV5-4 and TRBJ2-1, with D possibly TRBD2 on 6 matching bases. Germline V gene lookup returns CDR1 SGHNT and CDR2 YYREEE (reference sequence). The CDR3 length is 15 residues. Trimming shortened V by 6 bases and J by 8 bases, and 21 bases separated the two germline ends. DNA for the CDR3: TGTGCCAGCAACCCCGCCCTTAGCGGAAAGGATGAGCAGTTCTTC. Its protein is CASNPALSGKDEQFF.

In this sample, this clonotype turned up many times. This chain's CDR3 is CSARDGGTGELFF. The CDR3 bases are TGCAGTGCTAGAGATGGGGGTACCGGGGAGCTGTTTTTT. This chain connects TRBV20-1 to TRBJ2-2, with D possibly called TRBD1 or TRBD2 (5 bases each). This CDR3 comprises 13 residues. V shed 0 bases and J shed 5 bases, with 7 bases lying between them. CDR1 DFQATT and CDR2 SNEGSKA come from the germline V gene (reference sequence).

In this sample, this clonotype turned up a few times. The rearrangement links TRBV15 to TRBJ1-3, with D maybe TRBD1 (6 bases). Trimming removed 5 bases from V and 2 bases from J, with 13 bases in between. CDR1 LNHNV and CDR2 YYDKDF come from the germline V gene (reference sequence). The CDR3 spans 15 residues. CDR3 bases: TGTGCCACCAGCCTTAGTAACAGGGCTGGAAACACCATATATTTT. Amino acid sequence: CATSLSNRAGNTIYF.

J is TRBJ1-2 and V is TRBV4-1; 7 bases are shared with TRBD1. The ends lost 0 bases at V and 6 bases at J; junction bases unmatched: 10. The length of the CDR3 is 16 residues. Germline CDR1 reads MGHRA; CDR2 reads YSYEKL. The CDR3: CASSQEGQLYVDGYTF. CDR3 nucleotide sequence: TGCGCCAGCAGCCAAGAGGGACAGTTGTACGTGGATGGCTACACCTTC.

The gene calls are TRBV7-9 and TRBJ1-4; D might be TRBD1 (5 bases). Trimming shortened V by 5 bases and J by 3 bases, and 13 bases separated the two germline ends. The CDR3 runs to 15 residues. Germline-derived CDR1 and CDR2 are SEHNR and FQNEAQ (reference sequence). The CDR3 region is CASSPGGSANEKLFF. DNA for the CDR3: TGTGCCAGCAGCCCCGGGGGGTCAGCTAATGAAAAACTGTTTTTT.

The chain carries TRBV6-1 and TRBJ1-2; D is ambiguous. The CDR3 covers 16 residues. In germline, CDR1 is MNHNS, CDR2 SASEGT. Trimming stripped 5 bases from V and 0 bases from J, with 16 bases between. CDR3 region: CASSLGPGTANYGYTF. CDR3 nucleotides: TGTGCCAGCAGTCTTGGGCCAGGCACAGCTAACTATGGCTACACCTTC.

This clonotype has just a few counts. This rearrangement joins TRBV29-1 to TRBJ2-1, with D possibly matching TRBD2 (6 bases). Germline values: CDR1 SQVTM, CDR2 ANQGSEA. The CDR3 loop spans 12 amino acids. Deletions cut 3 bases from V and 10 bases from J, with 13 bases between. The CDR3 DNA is TGCAGCGTTGATTTGGGTGCGGGGGAGCAGTTCTTC. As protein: CSVDLGAGEQFF.

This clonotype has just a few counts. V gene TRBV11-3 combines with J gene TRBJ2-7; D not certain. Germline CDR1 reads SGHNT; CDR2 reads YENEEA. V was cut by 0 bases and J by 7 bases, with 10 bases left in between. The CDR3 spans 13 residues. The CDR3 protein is CASSLDAGDEQYF. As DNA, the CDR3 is TGTGCCAGCAGCTTAGATGCTGGGGATGAGCAGTACTTC.

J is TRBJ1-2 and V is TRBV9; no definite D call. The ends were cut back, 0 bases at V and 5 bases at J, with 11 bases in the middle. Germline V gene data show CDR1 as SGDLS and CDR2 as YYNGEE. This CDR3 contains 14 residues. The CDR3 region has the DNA TGTGCCAGCAGCGTAGGTTCAGGCTTATATGGCTACACCTTC. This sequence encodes CASSVGSGLYGYTF.

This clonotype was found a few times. In DNA form, the CDR3 reads TGTGCCAGCAGCAACCCGAGCGAACTGGCCCAAAAGGCCGGGGAGCTGTTTTTT. Translated: CASSNPSELAQKAGELFF. V and J are TRBV9 and TRBJ2-2; unclear D gene. Trimming shortened V by 4 bases and J by 6 bases, and 25 bases separated the two germline ends. Germline V gene sequence: CDR1 SGDLS, CDR2 YYNGEE. The CDR3 is made up of 18 amino acids.

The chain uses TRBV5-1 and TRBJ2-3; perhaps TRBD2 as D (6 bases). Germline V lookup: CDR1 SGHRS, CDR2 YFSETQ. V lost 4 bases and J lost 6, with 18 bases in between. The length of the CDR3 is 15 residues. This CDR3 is CASSPGLPGLDTQYF. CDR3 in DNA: TGCGCCAGCAGCCCGGGACTTCCGGGGCTTGATACGCAGTATTTT.